A selection of T cell receptor beta chains follows, all from one sample in a study of T cells in Graves' hyperthyroidism and ophthalmopathy. One entry per CDR3 protein, called by TCRdb with MiXCR from the multiplex PCR reads. Here the sample spans 750,000 to 900,000 distinct CDR3 sequences, 38% being singletons. Material for sequencing was blood. The receptors stem from a man aged 18 to 30 with Graves' hyperthyroidism. The CDR3 runs from the conserved cysteine through the conserved F or W. The D gene is left open where the match is weak. Clone size is shown for a subset of rows, as once, few, many or a class of expanded clone.

J gene: TRBJ1-5; clone size: many; V gene: TRBV7-2; D gene: .; CDR3 DNA: TGTGCCAGCAGCCCGCCGAACAGCAATCAGCCCCAGCATTTT; CDR3 protein: CASSPPNSNQPQHF
J gene: TRBJ2-7; clone size: .; V gene: TRBV6-1; D gene: .; CDR3 DNA: TGTGCCAGCCGACCCCTCGGGGGAACCTACGAGCAGTACTTC; CDR3 protein: CASRPLGGTYEQYF
J gene: TRBJ2-1; clone size: .; V gene: TRBV2; D gene: TRBD2; CDR3 DNA: TGTGCCAGCAGACCCGGGACTAGCGGAGACAATGAGCAGTTCTTC; CDR3 protein: CASRPGTSGDNEQFF
J gene: TRBJ1-1; clone size: many; V gene: TRBV4-2; D gene: .; CDR3 DNA: TGTGCCAGCAGCCAAGAACCCGGACTGAACACTGAAGCTTTCTTT; CDR3 protein: CASSQEPGLNTEAFF
J gene: TRBJ2-7; clone size: .; V gene: TRBV2; D gene: TRBD2; CDR3 DNA: TGTGCCAGCAGTGAAGGAGGGGGGACTAGCGGCCCCTACGAGCAGTACTTC; CDR3 protein: CASSEGGGTSGPYEQYF
J gene: TRBJ1-4; clone size: few; V gene: TRBV29-1; D gene: TRBD1; CDR3 DNA: TGCAGCGCTGACCCTTCCGGGACAGGGGGTGAAAAACTGTTTTTT; CDR3 protein: CSADPSGTGGEKLFF
J gene: TRBJ1-1; clone size: many; V gene: TRBV9; D gene: TRBD1; CDR3 DNA: TGTGCCAGCAGCGTAGGAGGGACAGGGAGAACTGAAGCTTTCTTT; CDR3 protein: CASSVGGTGRTEAFF
J gene: TRBJ1-3; clone size: many; V gene: TRBV15; D gene: .; CDR3 DNA: TGTGCCACCAGCAGAGGCAGGGGATCAGGAAACACCATATATTTT; CDR3 protein: CATSRGRGSGNTIYF
J gene: TRBJ1-1; clone size: few; V gene: TRBV5-1; D gene: .; CDR3 DNA: TGCGCCAGCAGCTTGACGACTACAAGTGAAGCTTTCTTT; CDR3 protein: CASSLTTTSEAFF
J gene: TRBJ2-7; clone size: .; V gene: TRBV4-2; D gene: .; CDR3 DNA: TGTGCCAGCAGCCAGGTCCCAGGAGTCACCTACGAGCAGTACTTC; CDR3 protein: CASSQVPGVTYEQYF
J gene: TRBJ1-5; clone size: .; V gene: TRBV12-3/TRBV12-4; D gene: .; CDR3 DNA: TGTGCCAGCAGTTGGGGAGAGAGCAATCAGCCCCAGCATTTT; CDR3 protein: CASSWGESNQPQHF
J gene: TRBJ1-2; clone size: .; V gene: TRBV2; D gene: .; CDR3 DNA: TGTGCCAGCAGTCTTGGCGCGCAGGATGGCTACACCTTC; CDR3 protein: CASSLGAQDGYTF
J gene: TRBJ2-7; clone size: .; V gene: TRBV10-3; D gene: .; CDR3 DNA: TGTGCCAGCAGAACACACCGGGACATTCCCTACGAGCAGTACTTC; CDR3 protein: CASRTHRDIPYEQYF
J gene: TRBJ2-6; clone size: .; V gene: TRBV29-1; D gene: .; CDR3 DNA: TGCAGCGTTGTGGGGCCGGGGGGCGACGTCCTGACTTTC; CDR3 protein: CSVVGPGGDVLTF
J gene: TRBJ1-1; clone size: few; V gene: TRBV7-2; D gene: .; CDR3 DNA: TGTGCCAGCAGCTTCGTGAGAGGGACTGAAGCTTTCTTT; CDR3 protein: CASSFVRGTEAFF
J gene: TRBJ2-7; clone size: many; V gene: TRBV10-3; D gene: TRBD1; CDR3 DNA: TGTGCCATCAGTGACTCCGGGACAGGGAAGAACGAGCAGTACTTC; CDR3 protein: CAISDSGTGKNEQYF
J gene: TRBJ2-7; clone size: .; V gene: TRBV29-1; D gene: TRBD1; CDR3 DNA: TGCAGCGTTGAAGTGTCAGACAGGGACGACGAGCAGTACTTC; CDR3 protein: CSVEVSDRDDEQYF
J gene: TRBJ1-5; clone size: .; V gene: TRBV6-5; D gene: TRBD1; CDR3 DNA: TGTGCCAGCATTTCCGCAGGGGGATCAAATCAGCCCCAGCATTTT; CDR3 protein: CASISAGGSNQPQHF
J gene: TRBJ1-2; clone size: .; V gene: TRBV29-1; D gene: .; CDR3 DNA: TGCAGCGTTGGGGGAGGAACACATGGCTACACCTTC; CDR3 protein: CSVGGGTHGYTF
J gene: TRBJ1-2; clone size: .; V gene: TRBV7-3; D gene: .; CDR3 DNA: TGTGCCAGAAGCTTAAACACGCTGGGCTACACCTTC; CDR3 protein: CARSLNTLGYTF
J gene: TRBJ2-2; clone size: many; V gene: TRBV29-1; D gene: .; CDR3 DNA: TGCAGCGTTGTGGGGAACTCCTACACCGGGGAGCTGTTTTTT; CDR3 protein: CSVVGNSYTGELFF
J gene: TRBJ2-6; clone size: many; V gene: TRBV6-4; D gene: .; CDR3 DNA: TGTGCCAGCAGAGACAGTTCTGGGGCCAACGTCCTGACTTTC; CDR3 protein: CASRDSSGANVLTF
J gene: TRBJ2-7; clone size: many; V gene: TRBV29-1; D gene: TRBD1; CDR3 DNA: TGCAGCGTTGGGGACAGGAATAAGGGGTACGAGCAGTACTTC; CDR3 protein: CSVGDRNKGYEQYF
J gene: TRBJ1-3; clone size: .; V gene: TRBV10-3; D gene: .; CDR3 DNA: TGTGCCACCGGTATCACCGCGACGGATCCCAGCTCTGGAAACACCATATATTTT; CDR3 protein: CATGITATDPSSGNTIYF
J gene: TRBJ2-5; clone size: many; V gene: TRBV6-5; D gene: TRBD2; CDR3 DNA: TGTGCCAGCAGCTATTCTAGCGGTGTCGGTGAGACCCAGTACTTC; CDR3 protein: CASSYSSGVGETQYF
J gene: TRBJ2-6; clone size: .; V gene: TRBV4-2; D gene: .; CDR3 DNA: TGTGCCAGCAGCCAAGGAGGGGTATCTGGGGCCAACGTCCTGACTTTC; CDR3 protein: CASSQGGVSGANVLTF
J gene: TRBJ1-4; clone size: .; V gene: TRBV5-1; D gene: .; CDR3 DNA: TGCGCCAGCAGCTTGGGGGACGGTCGGGAAAAACTGTTTTTT; CDR3 protein: CASSLGDGREKLFF
J gene: TRBJ2-7; clone size: .; V gene: TRBV19; D gene: TRBD1; CDR3 DNA: TGTGCCAGTAGTGTCGCGGGACAGGGATTTATGTACGAGCAGTACTTC; CDR3 protein: CASSVAGQGFMYEQYF
J gene: TRBJ1-2; clone size: many; V gene: TRBV2; D gene: .; CDR3 DNA: TGTGCCAGCACCACCGTTGGGGGCCTCGACGGCTATGGCTACACCTTC; CDR3 protein: CASTTVGGLDGYGYTF
J gene: TRBJ1-1; clone size: many; V gene: TRBV10-1; D gene: TRBD1; CDR3 DNA: TGCGCCAGCGGAATTGGACAGGCGGTCCAGGCTTTCTTT; CDR3 protein: CASGIGQAVQAFF
J gene: TRBJ1-5; clone size: .; V gene: TRBV10-3; D gene: .; CDR3 DNA: TGTGCCATCAGTAGGGCCGGGGGCAATCAGCCCCAGCATTTT; CDR3 protein: CAISRAGGNQPQHF
J gene: TRBJ1-4; clone size: .; V gene: TRBV24-1; D gene: .; CDR3 DNA: TGTGCCACCGGGGAGAGGGGAGCAACTAATGAAAAACTGTTTTTT; CDR3 protein: CATGERGATNEKLFF
J gene: TRBJ1-1; clone size: few; V gene: TRBV20-1; D gene: .; CDR3 DNA: TGCAGTGCTAGAGCCCCAGGCGTTGTGGACACTGAAGCTTTCTTT; CDR3 protein: CSARAPGVVDTEAFF
J gene: TRBJ1-1; clone size: .; V gene: TRBV7-6; D gene: .; CDR3 DNA: TGTGCCAGCAGCCGCGGGGATATCACTGAAGCTTTCTTT; CDR3 protein: CASSRGDITEAFF
J gene: TRBJ2-7; clone size: many; V gene: TRBV29-1; D gene: .; CDR3 DNA: TGCAGCGTGACGGCCGGCGGTCCCTACGAGCAGTACTTC; CDR3 protein: CSVTAGGPYEQYF
J gene: TRBJ1-6; clone size: .; V gene: TRBV9; D gene: .; CDR3 DNA: TGTGCCAGCAGTCCCCGACGGGGGAATTCACCCCTCCACTTT; CDR3 protein: CASSPRRGNSPLHF
J gene: TRBJ1-5; clone size: .; V gene: TRBV20-1; D gene: .; CDR3 DNA: TGCAGTGCCCTCGGGCACGGCAATCAGCCCCAGCATTTT; CDR3 protein: CSALGHGNQPQHF
J gene: TRBJ1-4; clone size: .; V gene: TRBV24-1; D gene: .; CDR3 DNA: TGTGCCACCAGTGACAGGGCGGAAAAACTGTTTTTT; CDR3 protein: CATSDRAEKLFF
J gene: TRBJ1-1; clone size: many; V gene: TRBV25-1; D gene: .; CDR3 DNA: TGTGCCAGCAGTGAACCCGGAAACACTGAAGCTTTCTTT; CDR3 protein: CASSEPGNTEAFF
J gene: TRBJ2-7; clone size: few; V gene: TRBV11-2; D gene: TRBD2; CDR3 DNA: TGTGCCAGCAGCTTTTGGGCTAGCGGGTACGAGCAGTACTTC; CDR3 protein: CASSFWASGYEQYF
J gene: TRBJ1-6; clone size: .; V gene: TRBV6-1; D gene: .; CDR3 DNA: TGTGCCAGCAGTGCTACAGACAGGTTAAGCGTTTGGAATTCACCCCTCCACTTT; CDR3 protein: CASSATDRLSVWNSPLHF
J gene: TRBJ2-7; clone size: .; V gene: TRBV11-2; D gene: .; CDR3 DNA: TGTGCCAGCAGCTTAGTTGACGGGTCCGAGCAGTACTTC; CDR3 protein: CASSLVDGSEQYF
J gene: TRBJ1-5; clone size: many; V gene: TRBV4-2; D gene: .; CDR3 DNA: TGTGCCAGCAGCCAAGCAGGGGCGCGCAATCAGCCCCAGCATTTT; CDR3 protein: CASSQAGARNQPQHF
J gene: TRBJ1-1; clone size: many; V gene: TRBV19; D gene: .; CDR3 DNA: TGTGCCAGTAGTCTCGACTTTGAAGCTTTCTTT; CDR3 protein: CASSLDFEAFF
J gene: TRBJ2-6; clone size: .; V gene: TRBV14; D gene: .; CDR3 DNA: TGTGCCAGCAGCCAAGAGGCCGGACCTGGGGCCAACGTCCTGACTTTC; CDR3 protein: CASSQEAGPGANVLTF
J gene: TRBJ1-1; clone size: many; V gene: TRBV25-1; D gene: .; CDR3 DNA: TGTGCCAGCAGGACCCGGCAGCCAGGCGGGAGGACTGAAGCTTTCTTT; CDR3 protein: CASRTRQPGGRTEAFF
J gene: TRBJ1-2; clone size: .; V gene: TRBV7-9; D gene: .; CDR3 DNA: TGTGCCAGCAGCTCCTCGACAGTCGGCGGCTACACCTTC; CDR3 protein: CASSSSTVGGYTF
J gene: TRBJ1-2; clone size: .; V gene: TRBV6-6; D gene: .; CDR3 DNA: TGTGCCAGCAGTTACCCTACGCCGGAGGATGGCTACACCTTC; CDR3 protein: CASSYPTPEDGYTF
J gene: TRBJ2-5; clone size: many; V gene: TRBV15; D gene: TRBD1; CDR3 DNA: TGTGCCACCAGCAGCGGGACAGAAGAGACCCAGTACTTC; CDR3 protein: CATSSGTEETQYF
J gene: TRBJ1-5; clone size: .; V gene: TRBV6-5; D gene: .; CDR3 DNA: TGTGCCAGCAGCCAAAAGGCGGGTAGCAATCAGCCCCAGCATTTT; CDR3 protein: CASSQKAGSNQPQHF
J gene: TRBJ1-5; clone size: few; V gene: TRBV19; D gene: .; CDR3 DNA: TGTGCCAGTAAAGGGGTGCCGGGGGCCAATCAGCCCCAGCATTTT; CDR3 protein: CASKGVPGANQPQHF
J gene: TRBJ1-2; clone size: many; V gene: TRBV3-1; D gene: .; CDR3 DNA: TGTGCCAGCAGCCAGGATAACTATGGCTACACCTTC; CDR3 protein: CASSQDNYGYTF
J gene: TRBJ2-5; clone size: many; V gene: TRBV20-1; D gene: .; CDR3 DNA: TGCAGTGCTAGGGACGGACTCCAAGAGACCCAGTACTTC; CDR3 protein: CSARDGLQETQYF
J gene: TRBJ1-5; clone size: .; V gene: TRBV11-2; D gene: .; CDR3 DNA: TGTGCCAGCAGCTTAGGGGTGGGAGGTGTCAATCAGCCCCAGCATTTT; CDR3 protein: CASSLGVGGVNQPQHF